In this sample, the clone carrying this T cell receptor (beta chain) turned up many times. After removal of 2 bases from V and 6 bases from J, the junction contained 13 bases not matched to a gene. The CDR3 length is 17 residues. Germline V CDR1 and CDR2: SGHTA, FQGNSA. Preparation of the TCRbeta library involved a method that used unique molecular identifiers. A single record per CDR3 protein comes from TCRdb applying MiXCR to the PCR reads. The sample holds about 280,000 distinct CDR3 sequences; roughly 12% are singletons and the top ten take about a quarter. This specimen belongs to a study of T-cell reconstitution after alpha-beta-depleted transplantation in children.

The sequence came from a male patient aged 2 to 10 who had a stem cell transplant for chronic granulomatous disease, so the T cells may come from the graft donor. V and J are TRBV7-2 and TRBJ2-1; 7 positions match TRBD2. Material: peripheral blood, obtained 180 days after TCRalphabeta/CD19-depleted stem cell transplant. The CDR3 sequence is CASSLLAGLPGGNEQFF. CDR3 sequence (DNA): TGTGCCAGCAGCTTACTCGCGGGGCTGCCGGGGGGCAATGAGCAGTTCTTC.